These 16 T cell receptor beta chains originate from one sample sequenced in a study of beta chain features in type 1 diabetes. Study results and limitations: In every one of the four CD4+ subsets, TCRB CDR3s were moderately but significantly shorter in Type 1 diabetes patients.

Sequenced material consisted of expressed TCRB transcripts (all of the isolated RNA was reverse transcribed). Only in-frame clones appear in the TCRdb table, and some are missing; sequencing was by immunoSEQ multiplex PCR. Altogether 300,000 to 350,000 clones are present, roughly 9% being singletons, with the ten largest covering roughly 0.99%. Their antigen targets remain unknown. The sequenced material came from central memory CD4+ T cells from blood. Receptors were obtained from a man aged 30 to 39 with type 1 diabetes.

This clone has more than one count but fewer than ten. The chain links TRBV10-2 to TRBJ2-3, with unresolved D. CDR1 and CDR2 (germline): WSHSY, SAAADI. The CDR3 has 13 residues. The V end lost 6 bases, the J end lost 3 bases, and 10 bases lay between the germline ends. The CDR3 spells CASRLPPTDTQYF. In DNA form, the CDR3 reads TGCGCCAGCAGACTACCCCCGACAGATACGCAGTATTTT.

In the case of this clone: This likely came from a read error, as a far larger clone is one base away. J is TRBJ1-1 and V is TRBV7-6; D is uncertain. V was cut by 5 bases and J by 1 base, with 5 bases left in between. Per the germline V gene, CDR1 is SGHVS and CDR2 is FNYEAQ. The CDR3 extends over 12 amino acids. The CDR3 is CASSQENTEAFF. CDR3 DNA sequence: TGTGCCAGCAGCCAAGAGAACACTGAAGCTTTCTTT.

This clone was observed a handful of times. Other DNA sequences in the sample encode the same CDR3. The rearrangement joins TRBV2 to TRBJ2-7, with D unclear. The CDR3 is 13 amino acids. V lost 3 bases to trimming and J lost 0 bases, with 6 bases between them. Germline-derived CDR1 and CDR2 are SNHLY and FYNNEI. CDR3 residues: CASSDGFSYEQYF. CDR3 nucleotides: TGTGCCAGCAGTGATGGGTTCTCCTACGAGCAGTACTTC.

This chain's CDR3 is CASGPGPDTQYF. Here the CDR3 DNA reads TGTGCCAGCGGACCGGGGCCAGATACGCAGTATTTT. V usage is TRBV28 and J usage is TRBJ2-3; D may correspond to TRBD1 or TRBD2 (5 bases each). Trimming pared 8 bases from V and 4 bases from J, leaving 10 bases between. CDR1 is MDHEN, CDR2 SYDVKM, per germline. CDR3 length: 12 amino acids.

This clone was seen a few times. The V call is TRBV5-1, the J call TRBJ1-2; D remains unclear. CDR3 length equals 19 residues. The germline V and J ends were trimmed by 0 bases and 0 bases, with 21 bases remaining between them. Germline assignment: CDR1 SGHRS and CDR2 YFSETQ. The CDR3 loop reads CASSLGYRVTPTANYGYTF. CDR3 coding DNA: TGCGCCAGCAGCTTGGGATACCGGGTTACCCCTACTGCTAACTATGGCTACACCTTC.

CDR3 sequence: CASSLDGAYGYTF. The CDR3 bases are TGTGCCAGCAGCTTAGACGGAGCCTATGGCTACACCTTC. This rearrangement joins TRBV7-2 to TRBJ1-2; no reliable D call. The ends were cut back, 1 base at V and 4 bases at J, with 7 bases in the middle. There are 13 residues in the CDR3. Per the germline V gene, CDR1 is SGHTA and CDR2 is FQGNSA.

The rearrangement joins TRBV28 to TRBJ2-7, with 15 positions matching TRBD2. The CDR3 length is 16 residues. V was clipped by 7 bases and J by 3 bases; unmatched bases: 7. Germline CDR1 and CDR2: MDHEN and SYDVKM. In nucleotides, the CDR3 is TGTGCCAGCAAAAGGGGACTAGCGGGGGGTCTCTACGAGCAGTACTTC. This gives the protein CASKRGLAGGLYEQYF.

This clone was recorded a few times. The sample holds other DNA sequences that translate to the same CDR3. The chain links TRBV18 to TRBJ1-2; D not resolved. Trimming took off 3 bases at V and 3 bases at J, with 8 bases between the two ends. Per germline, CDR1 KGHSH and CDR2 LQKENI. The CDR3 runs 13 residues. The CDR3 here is CASSPGGDYGYTF. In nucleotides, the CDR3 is TGTGCCAGCTCACCGGGTGGAGACTATGGCTACACCTTC. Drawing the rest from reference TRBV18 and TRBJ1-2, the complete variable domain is NAGVMQNPRHLVRRRGQEARLRCSPMKGHSHVYWYRQLPEEGLKFMVYLQKENIIDESGMPKERFSAEFPKEGPSILRIQQVVRGDSAAYFCASSPGGDYGYTFGSGTRLTVV.

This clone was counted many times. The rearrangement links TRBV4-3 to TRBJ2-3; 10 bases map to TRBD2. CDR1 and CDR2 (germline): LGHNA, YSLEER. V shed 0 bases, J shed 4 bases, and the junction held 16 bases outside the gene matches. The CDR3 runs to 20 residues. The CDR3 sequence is CASSQDLLASGGGMADTQYF. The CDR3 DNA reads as TGCGCCAGCAGCCAAGATCTTTTGGCTAGCGGGGGAGGGATGGCAGATACGCAGTATTTT.

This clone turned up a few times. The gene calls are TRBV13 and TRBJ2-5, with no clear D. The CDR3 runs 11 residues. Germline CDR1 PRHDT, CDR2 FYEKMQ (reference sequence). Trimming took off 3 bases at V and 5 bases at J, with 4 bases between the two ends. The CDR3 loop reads CASSFGETQYF. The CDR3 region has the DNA TGTGCCAGCAGCTTTGGGGAGACCCAGTACTTC.

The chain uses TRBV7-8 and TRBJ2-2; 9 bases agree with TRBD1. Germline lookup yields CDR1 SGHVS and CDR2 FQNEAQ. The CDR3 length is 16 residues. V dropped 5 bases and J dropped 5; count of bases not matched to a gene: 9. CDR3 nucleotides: TGTGCCAGCAGCCTCCGCGACAGGGGGTGGACCGGGGAGCTGTTTTTT. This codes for CASSLRDRGWTGELFF.

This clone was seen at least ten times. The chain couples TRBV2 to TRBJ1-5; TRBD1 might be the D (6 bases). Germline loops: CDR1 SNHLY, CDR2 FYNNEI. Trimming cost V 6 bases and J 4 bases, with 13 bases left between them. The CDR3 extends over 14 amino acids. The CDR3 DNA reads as TGTGCCAGCAGGGTACAGGGCCATAATCAGCCCCAGCATTTT. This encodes CASRVQGHNQPQHF.

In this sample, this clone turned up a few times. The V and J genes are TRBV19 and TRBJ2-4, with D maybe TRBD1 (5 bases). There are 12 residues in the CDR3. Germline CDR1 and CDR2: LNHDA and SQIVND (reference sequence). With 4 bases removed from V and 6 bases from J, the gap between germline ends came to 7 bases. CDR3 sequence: CASSTQGNIQYF. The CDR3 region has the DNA TGTGCCAGTAGTACCCAGGGAAACATTCAGTACTTC.

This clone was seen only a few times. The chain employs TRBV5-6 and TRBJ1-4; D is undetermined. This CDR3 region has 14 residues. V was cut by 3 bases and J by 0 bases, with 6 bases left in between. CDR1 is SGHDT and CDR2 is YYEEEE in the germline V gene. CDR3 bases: TGTGCCAGCAGCTCGACACCAACTAATGAAAAACTGTTTTTT. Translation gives CASSSTPTNEKLFF.

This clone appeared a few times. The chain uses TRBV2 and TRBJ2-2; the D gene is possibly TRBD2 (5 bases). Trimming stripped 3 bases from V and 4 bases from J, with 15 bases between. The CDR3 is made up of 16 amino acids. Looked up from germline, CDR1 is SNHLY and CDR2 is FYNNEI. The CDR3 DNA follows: TGTGCCAGCAGTGAGGGCACGCGGGTCACCACCGGGGAGCTGTTTTTT. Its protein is CASSEGTRVTTGELFF.

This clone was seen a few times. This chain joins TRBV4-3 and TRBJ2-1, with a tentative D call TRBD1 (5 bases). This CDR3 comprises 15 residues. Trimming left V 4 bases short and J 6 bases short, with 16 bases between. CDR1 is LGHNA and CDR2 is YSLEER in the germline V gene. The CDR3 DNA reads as TGCGCCAGCAGCCGCGAAGTGTGGCAGGGCAATGAGCAGTTCTTC. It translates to CASSREVWQGNEQFF.